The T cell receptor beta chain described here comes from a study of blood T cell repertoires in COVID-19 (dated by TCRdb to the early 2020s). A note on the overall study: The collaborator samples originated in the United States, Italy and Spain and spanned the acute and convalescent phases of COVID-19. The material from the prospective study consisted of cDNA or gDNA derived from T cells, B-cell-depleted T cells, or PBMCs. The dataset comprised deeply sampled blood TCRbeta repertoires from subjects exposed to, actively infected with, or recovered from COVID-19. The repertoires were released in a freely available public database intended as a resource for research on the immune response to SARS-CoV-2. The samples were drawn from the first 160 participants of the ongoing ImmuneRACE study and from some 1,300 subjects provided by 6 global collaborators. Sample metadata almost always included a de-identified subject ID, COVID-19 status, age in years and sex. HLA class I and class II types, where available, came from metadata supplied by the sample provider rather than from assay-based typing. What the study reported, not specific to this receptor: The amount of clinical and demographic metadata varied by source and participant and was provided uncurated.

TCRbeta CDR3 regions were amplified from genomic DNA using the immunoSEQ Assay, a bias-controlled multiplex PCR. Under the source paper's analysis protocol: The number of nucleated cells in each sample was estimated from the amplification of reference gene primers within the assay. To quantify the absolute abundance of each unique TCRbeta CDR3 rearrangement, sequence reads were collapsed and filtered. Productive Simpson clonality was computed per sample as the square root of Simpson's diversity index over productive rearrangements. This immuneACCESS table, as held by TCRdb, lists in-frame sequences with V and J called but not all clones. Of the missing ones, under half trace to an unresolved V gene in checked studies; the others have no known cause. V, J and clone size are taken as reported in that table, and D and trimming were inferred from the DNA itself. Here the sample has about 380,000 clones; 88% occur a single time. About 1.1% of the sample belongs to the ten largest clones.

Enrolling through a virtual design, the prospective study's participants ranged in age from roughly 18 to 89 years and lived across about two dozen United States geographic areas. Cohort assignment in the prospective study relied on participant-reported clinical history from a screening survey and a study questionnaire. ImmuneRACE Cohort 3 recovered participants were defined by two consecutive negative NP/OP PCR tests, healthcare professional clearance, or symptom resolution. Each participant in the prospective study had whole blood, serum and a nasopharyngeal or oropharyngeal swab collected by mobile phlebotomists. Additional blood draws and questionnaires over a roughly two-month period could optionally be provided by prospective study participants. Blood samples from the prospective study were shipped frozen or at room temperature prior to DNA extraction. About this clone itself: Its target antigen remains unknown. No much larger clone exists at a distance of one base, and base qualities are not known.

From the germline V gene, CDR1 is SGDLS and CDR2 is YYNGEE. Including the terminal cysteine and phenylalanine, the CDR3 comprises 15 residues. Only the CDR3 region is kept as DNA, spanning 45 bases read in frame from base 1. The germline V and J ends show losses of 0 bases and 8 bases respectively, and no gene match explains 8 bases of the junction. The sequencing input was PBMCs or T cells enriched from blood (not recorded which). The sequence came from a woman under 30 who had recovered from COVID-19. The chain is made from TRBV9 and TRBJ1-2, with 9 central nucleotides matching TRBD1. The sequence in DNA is TGTGCCAGCAGCGTAGATTGGGGACAGGGTGGAGGCTACACCTTC. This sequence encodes CASSVDWGQGGGYTF.